This record looks at one T cell receptor beta chain sequence and its context. This entry belongs to a study of blood T cell repertoires in COVID-19. The overall study: T cells, B-cell-depleted T cells, or PBMCs provided the cDNA or gDNA that served as material.

The CDR3 sequence is 14 residues long. Trimming shortened V by 5 bases and J by 4 bases, and 15 bases separated the two germline ends. The germline V gene encodes CDR1 SGHRS and CDR2 YFSETQ. The protocol was immunoSEQ multiplex PCR, while the TCRdb copy is restricted to in-frame clones and leaves out a portion. The sample records fewer than 250,000 clones, approximately 91% being singletons. The specimen was peripheral blood. This chain uses TRBV5-1 with TRBJ1-2; D not resolved. The receptor was derived from a young man with acute or convalescent COVID-19. CDR3 coding DNA: TGCGCCAGCAGTCTGGCGGAGGTCGGCTATGGCTACACCTTC. It encodes CASSLAEVGYGYTF. The whole variable domain, remainder taken from reference TRBV5-1 and TRBJ1-2, is KAGVTQTPRYLIKTRGQQVTLSCSPISGHRSVSWYQQTPGQGLQFLFEYFSETQRNKGNFPGRFSGRQFSNSRSEMNVSTLELGDSALYLCASSLAEVGYGYTFGSGTRLTVV.